The clone carrying this T cell receptor beta chain was seen more than once but under ten times. What it binds is unknown. This may come from a read error, since a much larger clone is one base off. Given the absence of the conserved phenylalanine or tryptophan at the CDR3 end, a read error is likely. These data belong to a study of T cells in Graves' hyperthyroidism and ophthalmopathy. Study-level background: Sampling of peripheral blood happened at initial diagnosis, prior to any treatment. Findings and limits, study-wide: Most thyroid clonotypes expanded above 0.001 were also detected in blood. Model output signaled ophthalmopathy a median about 6.3 months ahead of onset. Ophthalmopathy was separated from stable hyperthyroidism by a 13 V-J model.

The CDR3 spans 12 residues. Germline CDR1 reads SGHRS; CDR2 reads YFSETQ. With 3 bases removed from V and 6 bases from J, the gap between germline ends came to 9 bases. TCR beta CDR3 regions were amplified from RNA. The HTBI primer set served for first-round RT-PCR of the TCR CDR3. From the multiplex PCR reads, TCRdb called clonotypes with MiXCR, one entry per CDR3 protein. In the table there are about 610,000 distinct CDR3 sequences, approximately 15% of which are singletons. This TCR was sampled from a woman aged 35 to 49 with Graves' ophthalmopathy. The chain is built from TRBV5-1 and TRBJ1-2; D might be TRBD1 (6 bases). The sequenced sample was blood. CDR3 protein: CASSYEGDGYTS. The CDR3 bases are TGCGCCAGCAGCTATGAGGGGGATGGCTACACCTCC.